Presented here are 25 T cell receptor beta chains from one specimen sequenced in a study of CD8 T cells in Susac syndrome. cDNA came from around 0.5 to 1 ug RNA primed by random hexamers. TCRdb recomputed calls from the immunoSEQ multiplex PCR reads with MiXCR, one row per CDR3 protein. The sample has about 280,000 distinct CDR3 sequences, roughly 81% seen once; the top ten hold approximately 0.11%. Sequencing used CD8+ T cells from PBMCs. Every receptor here comes from a human donor with multiple sclerosis.

V is TRBV28 and J is TRBJ2-5, with D unresolved. This CDR3 has 17 residues. Germline assignment: CDR1 MDHEN and CDR2 SYDVKM. V was cut by 5 bases and J by 0 bases, with 19 bases left in between. Written as DNA, the CDR3 is TGTGCCAGCAGTCCCGTTGTCATTCGGACGGACCAAGAGACCCAGTACTTC. Encoded protein: CASSPVVIRTDQETQYF.

The J gene is TRBJ2-7, the V gene TRBV4-1, with TRBD2 as a possible D gene (6 bases). From germline, CDR1 is MGHRA and CDR2 YSYEKL. The CDR3 totals 16 residues. V was clipped by 5 bases and J by 0 bases, with 17 bases between them. CDR3 in amino acids: CASSDKVGGVSYEQYF. CDR3 bases: TGCGCCAGCAGCGACAAAGTTGGAGGGGTCTCCTACGAGCAGTACTTC.

The chain carries TRBV6-5 and TRBJ2-3; D unclear. V lost 6 bases to trimming and J lost 1 base, with 14 bases between them. Germline V gene data show CDR1 as MNHEY and CDR2 as SVGAGI. The CDR3 length is 15 residues. CDR3 in amino acids: CASRTKSARTDTQYF. The CDR3, as DNA: TGTGCCAGCAGAACAAAAAGCGCCCGCACAGATACGCAGTATTTT.

J is TRBJ1-1 and V is TRBV20-1; 7 bases map to TRBD1. Per germline, CDR1 DFQATT and CDR2 SNEGSKA (reference sequence). This CDR3 spans 17 amino acids. V lost 1 base and J lost 7; bases outside the gene matches: 18. CDR3 amino acids: CSARGAGTAKTRGEAFF. The DNA for the CDR3 is TGCAGTGCTAGAGGAGCGGGGACAGCCAAGACACGCGGTGAAGCTTTCTTT.

This rearrangement joins TRBV4-2 to TRBJ2-3; the D is unclear. The CDR3 is made up of 13 amino acids. Germline CDR1 LGHNA, CDR2 YNFKEQ. V lost 0 bases, J lost 6 bases, and 7 bases lay in between. CDR3 region: CASSQDYTDTQYF. CDR3 DNA: TGTGCCAGCAGCCAAGATTATACTGATACGCAGTATTTT.

The CDR3 here is CASSTFSGDWAKNIQYF. DNA of the CDR3: TGTGCCAGCAGTACATTTAGCGGGGACTGGGCCAAAAACATTCAGTACTTC. V gene TRBV28 combines with J gene TRBJ2-4, with 8 positions matching TRBD2. This CDR3 contains 17 residues. Unmatched junction bases numbered 10, after V lost 5 bases and J lost 1 base. Germline CDR1 is MDHEN and CDR2 is SYDVKM. Together with reference TRBV28 and TRBJ2-4, the CDR3 gives the full variable domain: DVKVTQSSRYLVKRTGEKVFLECVQDMDHENMFWYRQDPGLGLRLIYFSYDVKMKEKGDIPEGYSVSREKKERFSLILESASTNQTSMYLCASSTFSGDWAKNIQYFGAGTRLSVL.

The chain carries TRBV5-5 and TRBJ2-7; tentatively, D is TRBD1 or TRBD2 (6 bases each). The CDR3 runs to 15 residues. Trimming took 3 bases from V and 4 from J, leaving 17 bases between them. CDR1 is SGHKS and CDR2 is YYEKEE in the germline V gene (reference sequence). The CDR3 reads CASSWRGTSGYEQYF. The CDR3 DNA reads as TGTGCCAGCAGCTGGAGGGGGACGTCAGGATACGAGCAGTACTTC.

The chain employs TRBV29-1 and TRBJ2-1; 8 nucleotides agree with TRBD2. V trimming: 5 bases; J trimming: 3 bases; junction bases outside the gene matches: 6. This CDR3 is 14 amino acids long. Germline V gene sequence: CDR1 SQVTM, CDR2 ANQGSEA. The CDR3 region is CSVQTSGYYNEQFF. The CDR3 DNA sequence: TGCAGCGTTCAAACTAGCGGCTACTACAATGAGCAGTTCTTC.

The rearrangement uses TRBV28 and TRBJ1-2, with 8 bases identical to TRBD1. The CDR3 is 14 residues long. Germline trimming cut 7 bases from V and 4 bases from J; bases unmatched to any gene: 8. Germline lookup yields CDR1 MDHEN and CDR2 SYDVKM. The CDR3 is CASNNRGSVYGYTF. The CDR3 coding sequence is TGTGCCAGCAATAACAGGGGGAGCGTCTATGGCTACACCTTC.

The chain links TRBV5-6 to TRBJ2-7; possible D gene TRBD1, 5 bases. V gave up 0 bases and J gave up 6 bases, with 7 bases separating them. The CDR3 covers 12 residues. CDR1 SGHDT and CDR2 YYEEEE come from the germline V gene. The chain's CDR3 is CASSLGQFEQYF. The DNA for the CDR3 is TGTGCCAGCAGCTTGGGACAGTTCGAGCAGTACTTC.

The sample holds a few counts of this clonotype. The rearrangement joins TRBV6-1 to TRBJ2-1; a weak D match, TRBD2 (5 bases). The CDR3 has 15 residues. Per germline, CDR1 MNHNS and CDR2 SASEGT. V lost 5 bases and J 3 bases, leaving 14 bases between the germline ends. This chain's CDR3 is CASSISALDYNEQFF. The DNA of the CDR3 is TGTGCCAGCAGTATTAGCGCCCTGGACTACAATGAGCAGTTCTTC.

V is TRBV7-8 and J is TRBJ2-5, with 11 bases fitting TRBD2. Germline V gene sequence: CDR1 SGHVS, CDR2 FQNEAQ. This CDR3 has 13 amino acids. Unmatched junction bases numbered 11, after V lost 7 bases and J lost 13 bases. The CDR3 loop is CASTLRPSGRLYF. The CDR3 DNA sequence: TGTGCCAGCACCCTAAGACCTAGCGGGAGGTTGTACTTC.

J is TRBJ2-3 and V is TRBV19; 10 bases fit TRBD2. With 1 base clipped from V and 2 bases from J, the junction kept 3 bases outside the gene matches. The CDR3 loop spans 16 amino acids. Germline V gene data show CDR1 as LNHDA and CDR2 as SQIVND (reference sequence). CDR3 DNA sequence: TGTGCCAGTAGTATAGTCGGACTAGCGGCCACAGATACGCAGTATTTT. It is translated as CASSIVGLAATDTQYF. Full variable domain (missing parts from reference TRBV19 and TRBJ2-3): DGGITQSPKYLFRKEGQNVTLSCEQNLNHDAMYWYRQDPGQGLRLIYYSQIVNDFQKGDIAEGYSVSREKKESFPLTVTSAQKNPTAFYLCASSIVGLAATDTQYFGPGTRLTVL.

The chain is built from TRBV7-8 and TRBJ2-1, with 9 nucleotides matching TRBD2. The CDR3 runs 21 residues. Unmatched junction bases numbered 26, after V lost 8 bases and J lost 3 bases. Germline assignment: CDR1 SGHVS and CDR2 FQNEAQ. The CDR3 coding sequence is TGTGCCAGCCACCTCAGAAGCCGGGCAGGGGGTGGTAGCGGGAGCTACAATGAGCAGTTCTTC. This sequence encodes CASHLRSRAGGGSGSYNEQFF.

This clonotype appeared a few times. V and J are TRBV9 and TRBJ1-2; no reliable D call. The CDR3 totals 11 residues. Deletions cut 7 bases from V and 8 bases from J, with 12 bases between. CDR1 and CDR2 from the germline V gene are SGDLS and YYNGEE. The CDR3, as DNA: TGTGCCAGCTACGGTACGCGGGGCTACACCTTC. Translation: CASYGTRGYTF.

The gene calls are TRBV10-3 and TRBJ2-3; 7 nucleotides agree with TRBD1. Per germline, CDR1 ENHRY and CDR2 SYGVKD. J was trimmed by 2 bases and V by 6 bases; bases with no gene match: 8. The CDR3 is 15 residues long. The CDR3 nucleotides are TGTGCCATCAGAGATTCCGGGACAGACACAGATACGCAGTATTTT. This sequence encodes CAIRDSGTDTDTQYF.

V and J are TRBV27 and TRBJ2-7, with D perhaps being TRBD1 or TRBD2 (5 bases each). Germline V gene lookup returns CDR1 MNHEY and CDR2 SMNVEV (reference sequence). V was clipped by 2 bases and J by 3 bases, with 8 bases between them. The CDR3 has 13 residues. The chain's CDR3 is CASSLGDLYEQYF. DNA of the CDR3: TGTGCCAGCAGTTTAGGGGACCTCTACGAGCAGTACTTC.

The genes are TRBV27 and TRBJ2-7; 9 positions agree with TRBD1. The CDR3 extends over 19 amino acids. After removal of 5 bases from V and 3 bases from J, the junction contained 20 bases not matched to a gene. The germline V gene encodes CDR1 MNHEY and CDR2 SMNVEV (reference sequence). The CDR3 loop reads CASSHNNPSGTGMFYEQYF. The CDR3 DNA follows: TGTGCCAGCAGTCATAATAACCCCTCCGGGACAGGGATGTTCTACGAGCAGTACTTC.

This sequence joins TRBV9 and TRBJ2-7, with 9 bases that match TRBD1. The germline V gene has CDR1 SGDLS and CDR2 YYNGEE. The CDR3 covers 16 residues. J gave up 3 bases and V 3 bases, and 10 bases lay outside the gene matches. The CDR3 protein is CASSGSTTGGLYEQYF. For the CDR3, the DNA is TGTGCCAGCAGCGGATCGACGACAGGGGGACTCTACGAGCAGTACTTC.

The gene calls are TRBV2 and TRBJ1-5; no clear D gene. The CDR3 has 14 residues. Per the germline V gene, CDR1 is SNHLY and CDR2 is FYNNEI. V was clipped by 3 bases and J by 0 bases, with 6 bases between them. CDR3 sequence (DNA): TGTGCCAGCAGTGACAAGACTAGCAATCAGCCCCAGCATTTT. This codes for CASSDKTSNQPQHF. Full variable domain (missing parts from reference TRBV2 and TRBJ1-5): EPEVTQTPSHQVTQMGQEVILRCVPISNHLYFYWYRQILGQKVEFLVSFYNNEISEKSEIFDDQFSVERPDGSNFTLKIRSTKLEDSAMYFCASSDKTSNQPQHFGDGTRLSIL.

V is TRBV15 and J is TRBJ2-7; tentative D call: TRBD1 (5 bases). Trimming took off 8 bases at V and 4 bases at J, with 18 bases between the two ends. Germline loops: CDR1 LNHNV, CDR2 YYDKDF (reference sequence). This CDR3 is 14 amino acids long. This CDR3 is CATAFGAEEYEQYF. The CDR3 DNA reads TGTGCCACCGCCTTTGGGGCAGAGGAGTACGAGCAGTACTTC. Supplemented by reference TRBV15 and TRBJ2-7, the full variable domain reads DAMVIQNPRYQVTQFGKPVTLSCSQTLNHNVMYWYQQKSSQAPKLLFHYYDKDFNNEADTPDNFQSRRPNTSFCFLDIRSPGLGDTAMYLCATAFGAEEYEQYFGPGTRLTVT.

The chain employs TRBV7-3 and TRBJ2-1; 7 bases match TRBD1. From germline, CDR1 is SGHTA and CDR2 FQGTGA. V was pared by 4 bases and J by 5 bases, with 8 bases of the junction left unmatched. The CDR3 has 15 amino acids. The CDR3 loop reads CASSSPAGTDNEQFF. The DNA for the CDR3 is TGTGCCAGCAGCTCCCCGGCCGGGACAGACAATGAGCAGTTCTTC. Full variable domain (remainder filled in from reference TRBV7-3 and TRBJ2-1): GAGVSQTPSNKVTEKGKYVELRCDPISGHTALYWYRQSLGQGPEFLIYFQGTGAADDSGLPNDRFFAVRPEGSVSTLKIQRTERGDSAVYLCASSSPAGTDNEQFFGPGTRLTVL.

This chain uses TRBV20-1 with TRBJ1-1, with 8 bases fitting TRBD1. Germline V gene data show CDR1 as DFQATT and CDR2 as SNEGSKA (reference sequence). This CDR3 has 12 residues. The V gene end was trimmed by 5 bases and the J gene end by 3 bases; junction bases not matched to a gene: 2. The CDR3 loop reads CSASTGDTEAFF. The CDR3 bases are TGCAGTGCTTCGACAGGGGACACTGAAGCTTTCTTT.

The chain uses TRBV13 and TRBJ2-1, with 11 bases identical to TRBD2. The V and J ends lost 4 bases and 7 bases, in that order; junction bases with no gene match: 9. The CDR3 sequence is 16 residues long. Germline V gene sequence: CDR1 PRHDT, CDR2 FYEKMQ (reference sequence). The CDR3 loop reads CASSSLLAGGNNEQFF. Here the CDR3 DNA reads TGTGCCAGCAGCTCCCTCTTAGCGGGAGGGAATAATGAGCAGTTCTTC.

V usage is TRBV7-9 and J usage is TRBJ1-2; 8 bases align to TRBD1. The germline CDR1 and CDR2 sequences are SEHNR and FQNEAQ (reference sequence). The CDR3 is 14 amino acids. J gave up 10 bases and V 3 bases, and 10 bases lay outside the gene matches. The CDR3 loop reads CASSFLQGARDYTF. The CDR3 DNA is TGTGCCAGCAGCTTCCTCCAGGGGGCGAGAGACTACACCTTC.